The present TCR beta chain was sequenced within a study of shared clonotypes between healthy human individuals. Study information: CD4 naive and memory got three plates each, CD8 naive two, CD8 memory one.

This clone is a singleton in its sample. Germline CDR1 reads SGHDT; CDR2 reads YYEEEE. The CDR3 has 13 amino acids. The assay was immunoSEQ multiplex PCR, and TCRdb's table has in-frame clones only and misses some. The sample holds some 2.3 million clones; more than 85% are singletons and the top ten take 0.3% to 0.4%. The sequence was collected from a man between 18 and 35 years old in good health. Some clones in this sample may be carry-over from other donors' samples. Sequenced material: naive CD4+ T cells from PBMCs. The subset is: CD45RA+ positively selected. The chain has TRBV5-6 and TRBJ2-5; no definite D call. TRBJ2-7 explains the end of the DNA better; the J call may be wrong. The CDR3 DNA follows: TGTGCCAGCAGCTTGAGTCCCTCCTACGAGCAGTACTTC. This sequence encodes CASSLSPSYEQYF.